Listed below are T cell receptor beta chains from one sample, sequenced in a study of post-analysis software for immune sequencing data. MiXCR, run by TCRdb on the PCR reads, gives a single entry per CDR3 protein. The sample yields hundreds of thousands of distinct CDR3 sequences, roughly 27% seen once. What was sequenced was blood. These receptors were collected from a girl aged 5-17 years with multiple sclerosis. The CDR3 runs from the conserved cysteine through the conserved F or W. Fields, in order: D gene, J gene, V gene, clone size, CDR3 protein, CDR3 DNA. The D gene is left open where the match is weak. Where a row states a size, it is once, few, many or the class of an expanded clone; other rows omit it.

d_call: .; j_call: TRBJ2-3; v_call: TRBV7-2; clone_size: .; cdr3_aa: CASSFNPGADTQYF; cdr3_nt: TGTGCCAGCAGCTTTAATCCTGGGGCAGATACGCAGTATTTT
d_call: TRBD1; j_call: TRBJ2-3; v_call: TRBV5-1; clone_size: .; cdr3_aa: CASSLTGQGAADTQYF; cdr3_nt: TGCGCCAGCAGCTTAACCGGACAGGGGGCGGCAGATACGCAGTATTTT
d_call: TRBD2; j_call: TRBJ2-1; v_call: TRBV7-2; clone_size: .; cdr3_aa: CAGSLVSTGGDEQFF; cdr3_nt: TGTGCCGGCAGCTTAGTCTCCACGGGGGGTGATGAGCAGTTCTTC
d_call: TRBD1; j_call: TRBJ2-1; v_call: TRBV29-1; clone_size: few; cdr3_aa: CSASRQGIYNEQFF; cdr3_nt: TGCAGCGCAAGCCGACAGGGAATCTACAATGAGCAGTTCTTC
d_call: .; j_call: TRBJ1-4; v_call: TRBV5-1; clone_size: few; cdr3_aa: CASSSENEKLFF; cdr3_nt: TGCGCCAGCAGCTCCGAAAATGAAAAACTGTTTTTT
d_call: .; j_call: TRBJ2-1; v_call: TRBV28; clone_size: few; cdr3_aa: CASSPAGSEYNEQFF; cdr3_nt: TGTGCCAGCAGTCCTGCGGGGTCTGAGTACAATGAGCAGTTCTTC
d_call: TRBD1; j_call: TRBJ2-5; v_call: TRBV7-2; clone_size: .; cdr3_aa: CASSLGFRGNQETQYF; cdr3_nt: TGTGCCAGCAGCTTAGGATTCAGGGGGAATCAAGAGACCCAGTACTTC
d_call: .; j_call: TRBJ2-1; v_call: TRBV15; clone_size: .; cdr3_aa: CATSGWGRDSRSEQFF; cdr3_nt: TGTGCCACCAGCGGATGGGGCCGGGACTCAAGGAGTGAGCAGTTCTTC
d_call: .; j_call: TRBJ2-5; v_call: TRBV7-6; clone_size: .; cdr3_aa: CASSSPPTPGKQETQYF; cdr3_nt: TGTGCCAGCAGCTCCCCCCCTACACCGGGGAAACAAGAGACCCAGTACTTC
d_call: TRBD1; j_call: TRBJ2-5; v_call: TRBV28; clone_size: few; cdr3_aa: CASSVGQGRTETQYF; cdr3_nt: TGTGCCAGCAGCGTCGGACAGGGGAGGACAGAGACCCAGTACTTC
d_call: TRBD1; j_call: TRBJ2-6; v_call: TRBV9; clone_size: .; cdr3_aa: CASSAWDRGSSGANVLTF; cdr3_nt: TGTGCCAGCAGCGCGTGGGACAGGGGTTCCTCTGGGGCCAACGTCCTGACTTTC
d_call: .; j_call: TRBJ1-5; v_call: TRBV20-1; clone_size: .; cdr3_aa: CSAREPSGLGGQPQHF; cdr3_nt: TGCAGTGCTAGAGAGCCTTCAGGGCTGGGCGGTCAGCCCCAGCATTTT
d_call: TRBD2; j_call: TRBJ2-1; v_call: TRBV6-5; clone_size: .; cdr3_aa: CASTRFGVSGRYNEQFF; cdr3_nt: TGTGCCAGCACCCGATTCGGGGTTAGCGGGAGATACAATGAGCAGTTCTTC
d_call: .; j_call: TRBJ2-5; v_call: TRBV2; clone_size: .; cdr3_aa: CASSEEWLPIRQETQYF; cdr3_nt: TGTGCCAGCAGTGAAGAGTGGCTACCTATAAGGCAAGAGACCCAGTACTTC
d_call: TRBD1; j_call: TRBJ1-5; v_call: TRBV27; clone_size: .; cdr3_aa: CASSSPDRSNQPQHF; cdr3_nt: TGTGCCAGCAGTTCCCCGGACAGGAGCAATCAGCCCCAGCATTTT
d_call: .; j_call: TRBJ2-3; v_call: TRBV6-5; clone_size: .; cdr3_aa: CASSYSSNGEAADTQYF; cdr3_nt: TGTGCCAGCAGTTACTCGAGTAACGGGGAGGCTGCAGATACGCAGTATTTT
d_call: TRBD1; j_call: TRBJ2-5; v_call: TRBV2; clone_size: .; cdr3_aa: CASKSSTGAETQYF; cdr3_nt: TGTGCCAGCAAGTCATCGACAGGGGCGGAGACCCAGTACTTC
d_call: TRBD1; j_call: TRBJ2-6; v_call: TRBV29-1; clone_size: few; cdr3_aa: CSVGDRDISGANVLTF; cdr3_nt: TGCAGCGTTGGGGACAGGGATATTTCTGGGGCCAACGTCCTGACTTTC